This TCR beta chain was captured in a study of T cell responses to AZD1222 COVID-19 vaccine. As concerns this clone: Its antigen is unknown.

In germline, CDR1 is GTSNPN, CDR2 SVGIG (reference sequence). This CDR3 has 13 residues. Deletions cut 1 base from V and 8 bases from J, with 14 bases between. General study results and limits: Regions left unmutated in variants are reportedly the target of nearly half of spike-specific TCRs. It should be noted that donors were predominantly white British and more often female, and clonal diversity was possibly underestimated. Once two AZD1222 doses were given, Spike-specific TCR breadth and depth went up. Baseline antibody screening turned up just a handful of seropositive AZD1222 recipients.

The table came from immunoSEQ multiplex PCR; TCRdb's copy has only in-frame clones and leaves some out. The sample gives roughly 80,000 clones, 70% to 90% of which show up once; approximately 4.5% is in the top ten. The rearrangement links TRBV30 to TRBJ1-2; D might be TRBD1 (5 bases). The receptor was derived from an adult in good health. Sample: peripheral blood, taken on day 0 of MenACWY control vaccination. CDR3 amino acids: CAWSADGGSGYTF. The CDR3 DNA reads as TGTGCCTGGAGTGCAGATGGGGGATCCGGCTACACCTTC.